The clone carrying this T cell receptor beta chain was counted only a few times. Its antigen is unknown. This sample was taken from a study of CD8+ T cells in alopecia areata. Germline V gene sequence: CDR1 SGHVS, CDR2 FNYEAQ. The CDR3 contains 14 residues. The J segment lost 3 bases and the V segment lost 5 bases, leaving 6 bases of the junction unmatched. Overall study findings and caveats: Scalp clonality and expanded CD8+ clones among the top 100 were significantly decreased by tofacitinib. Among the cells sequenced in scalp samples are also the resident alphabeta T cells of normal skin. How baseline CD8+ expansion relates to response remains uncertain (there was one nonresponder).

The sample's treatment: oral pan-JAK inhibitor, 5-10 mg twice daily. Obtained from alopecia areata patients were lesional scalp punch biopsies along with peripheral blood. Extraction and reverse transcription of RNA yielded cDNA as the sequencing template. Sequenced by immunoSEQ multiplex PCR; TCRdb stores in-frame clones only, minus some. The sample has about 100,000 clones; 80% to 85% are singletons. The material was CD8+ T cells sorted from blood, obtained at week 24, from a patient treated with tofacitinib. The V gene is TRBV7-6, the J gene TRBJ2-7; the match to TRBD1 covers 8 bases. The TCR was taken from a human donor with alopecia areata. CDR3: CASSQDRGGYEQYF. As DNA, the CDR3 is TGTGCCAGCAGCCAAGACAGGGGTGGCTACGAGCAGTACTTC.